This T cell receptor beta chain was identified during a study of CD8 T cells in ankylosing spondylitis. Whole-study results and caveats: Ankylosing spondylitis blood seemed to carry a telltale TCR beta motif made of under ten highly homologous variants. Previously reported in reactive arthritis synovial fluid and blood were some of the motif variants.

TCRdb recomputed calls from the 5' RACE reads with MiXCR, one row per CDR3 protein. The sample has approximately 220,000 distinct CDR3 sequences, 8% to 11% seen once. At least ten counts were recorded for this clonotype. What it binds is unknown. CDR1 and CDR2 (germline): LNHNV, YYDKDF (reference sequence). With 1 base clipped from V and 2 bases from J, the junction kept 3 bases outside the gene matches. The CDR3 covers 15 residues. This TCR was recovered from a male donor with ankylosing spondylitis or in good health (not recorded which). The sequencing sample was made of blood, either unsorted or a sorted T cell fraction (not recorded which). The chain combines TRBV15 with TRBJ1-2; 8 bases match TRBD1. The CDR3: CATSRGQGSNYGYTF. The CDR3 DNA reads TGTGCCACCAGCAGAGGACAGGGGTCGAACTATGGCTACACCTTC. The full variable domain, with the rest looked up from reference TRBV15 and TRBJ1-2, is DAMVIQNPRYQVTQFGKPVTLSCSQTLNHNVMYWYQQKSSQAPKLLFHYYDKDFNNEADTPDNFQSRRPNTSFCFLDIRSPGLGDTAMYLCATSRGQGSNYGYTFGSGTRLTVV.